This TCR beta chain was recorded in a study of blood T cells in healthy people across ages. Study results and caveats: Correlation between TCR beta diversity and naive T cell percentage was strong.

Only a few counts were recorded for this clonotype. What it recognizes is unknown. A second PCR of 7 to 11 cycles used a sample-barcoded 5' primer and a J-beta primer mix. TCRdb used MiXCR to reprocess the 5' RACE reads, holding one entry per CDR3 protein. The data hold about 830,000 distinct CDR3 sequences, with roughly 60% observed a single time. Every donor contributed about 10 milliliters of peripheral blood by blood draw. The CDR3 extends over 15 amino acids. The V gene's germline CDR1 is SGHTA and CDR2 FQGNSA. V shed 2 bases, J shed 6 bases, and the junction held 7 bases outside the gene matches.

V gene TRBV7-2 combines with J gene TRBJ2-3; 8 positions match TRBD2. This clonotype was sampled from a man aged 30 to 39 in good health. The sample was blood. Here the CDR3 DNA reads TGTGCCAGCAGCTTAAAGATATTAGCGGGGGATACGCAGTATTTT. It translates to CASSLKILAGDTQYF.